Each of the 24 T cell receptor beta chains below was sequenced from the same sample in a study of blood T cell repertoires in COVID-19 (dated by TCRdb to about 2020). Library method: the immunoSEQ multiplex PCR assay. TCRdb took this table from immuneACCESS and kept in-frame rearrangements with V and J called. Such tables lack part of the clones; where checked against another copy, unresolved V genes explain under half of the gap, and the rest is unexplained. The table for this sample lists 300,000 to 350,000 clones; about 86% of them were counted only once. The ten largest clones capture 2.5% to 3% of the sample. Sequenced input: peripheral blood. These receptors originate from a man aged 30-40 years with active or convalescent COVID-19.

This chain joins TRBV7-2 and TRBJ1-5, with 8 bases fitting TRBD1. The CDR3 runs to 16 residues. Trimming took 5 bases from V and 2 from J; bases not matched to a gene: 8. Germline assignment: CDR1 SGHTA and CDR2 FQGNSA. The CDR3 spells CASSTDRGGGNQPQHF. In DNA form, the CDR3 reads TGTGCCAGCAGCACAGACAGGGGAGGCGGCAATCAGCCCCAGCATTTT.

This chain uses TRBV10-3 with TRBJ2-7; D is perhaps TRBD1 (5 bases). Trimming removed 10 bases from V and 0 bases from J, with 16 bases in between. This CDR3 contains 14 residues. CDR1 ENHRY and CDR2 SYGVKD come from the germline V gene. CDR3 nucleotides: TGTGCCACAACCTACAAAGACAGCTCCTACGAGCAGTACTTC. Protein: CATTYKDSSYEQYF.

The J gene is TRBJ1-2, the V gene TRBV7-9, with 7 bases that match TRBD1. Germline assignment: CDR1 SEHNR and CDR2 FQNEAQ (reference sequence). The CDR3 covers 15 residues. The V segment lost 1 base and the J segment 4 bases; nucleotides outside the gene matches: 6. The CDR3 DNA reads TGTGCCAGCAGCTTAGAAGGCAGGGGGGCCTATGGCTACACCTTC. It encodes CASSLEGRGAYGYTF.

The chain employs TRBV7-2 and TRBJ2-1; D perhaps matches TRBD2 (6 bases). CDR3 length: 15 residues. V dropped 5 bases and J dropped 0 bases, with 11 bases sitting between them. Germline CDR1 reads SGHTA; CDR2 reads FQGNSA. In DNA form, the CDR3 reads TGTGCCAGCAGCATCGCCGGGAGCTCCTACAATGAGCAGTTCTTC. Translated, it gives CASSIAGSSYNEQFF. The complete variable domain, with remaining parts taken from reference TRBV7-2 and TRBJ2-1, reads GAGVSQSPSNKVTEKGKDVELRCDPISGHTALYWYRQSLGQGLEFLIYFQGNSAPDKSGLPSDRFSAERTGGSVSTLTIQRTQQEDSAVYLCASSIAGSSYNEQFFGPGTRLTVL.

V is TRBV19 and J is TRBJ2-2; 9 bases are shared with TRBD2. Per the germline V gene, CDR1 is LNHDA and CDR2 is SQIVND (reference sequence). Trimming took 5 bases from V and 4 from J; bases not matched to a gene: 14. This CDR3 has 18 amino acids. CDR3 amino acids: CASSRAPGLATSTGELFF. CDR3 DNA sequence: TGTGCCAGTAGTCGAGCTCCGGGACTAGCTACATCCACCGGGGAGCTGTTTTTT. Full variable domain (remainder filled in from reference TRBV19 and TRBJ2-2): DGGITQSPKYLFRKEGQNVTLSCEQNLNHDAMYWYRQDPGQGLRLIYYSQIVNDFQKGDIAEGYSVSREKKESFPLTVTSAQKNPTAFYLCASSRAPGLATSTGELFFGEGSRLTVL.

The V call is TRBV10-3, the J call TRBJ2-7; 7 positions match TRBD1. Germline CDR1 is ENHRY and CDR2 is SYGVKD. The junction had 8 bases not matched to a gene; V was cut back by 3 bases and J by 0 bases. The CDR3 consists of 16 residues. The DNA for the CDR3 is TGTGCCATCAGTGATGATATGGACAGGTCCTCCTACGAGCAGTACTTC. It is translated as CAISDDMDRSSYEQYF.

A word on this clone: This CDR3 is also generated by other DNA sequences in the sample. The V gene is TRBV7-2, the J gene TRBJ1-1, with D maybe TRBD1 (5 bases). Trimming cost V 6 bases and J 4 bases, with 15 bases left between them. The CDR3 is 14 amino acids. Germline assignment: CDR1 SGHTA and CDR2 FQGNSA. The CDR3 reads CASSTRGMSTEAFF. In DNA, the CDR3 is TGTGCCAGCAGTACAAGGGGCATGTCCACTGAAGCTTTCTTT.

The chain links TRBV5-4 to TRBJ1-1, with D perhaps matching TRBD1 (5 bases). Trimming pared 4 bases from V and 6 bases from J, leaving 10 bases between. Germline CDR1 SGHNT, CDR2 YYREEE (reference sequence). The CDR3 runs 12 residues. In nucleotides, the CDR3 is TGTGCCAGCAGCGCCGGGACTGCTGAAGCTTTCTTT. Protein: CASSAGTAEAFF.

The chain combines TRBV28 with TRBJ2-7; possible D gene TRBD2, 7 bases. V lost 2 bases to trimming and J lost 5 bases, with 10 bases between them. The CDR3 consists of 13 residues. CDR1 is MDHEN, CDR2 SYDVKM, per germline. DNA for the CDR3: TGTGCCAGCAGTTTAGGGGGGGCGGACGAGCAGTACTTC. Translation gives CASSLGGADEQYF.

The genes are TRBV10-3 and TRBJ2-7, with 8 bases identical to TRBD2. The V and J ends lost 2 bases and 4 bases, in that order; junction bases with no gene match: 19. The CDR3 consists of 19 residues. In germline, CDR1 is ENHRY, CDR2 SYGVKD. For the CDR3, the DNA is TGTGCCATCAGTGAGCAGTCGGGGGGGCCTAGTCTTGTTCGGTACGAGCAGTACTTC. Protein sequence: CAISEQSGGPSLVRYEQYF.

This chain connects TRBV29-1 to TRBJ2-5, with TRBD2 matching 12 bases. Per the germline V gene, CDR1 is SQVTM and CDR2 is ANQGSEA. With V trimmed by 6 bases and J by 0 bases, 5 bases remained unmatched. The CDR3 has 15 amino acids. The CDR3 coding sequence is TGCAGCGTGTCCGGGACTAGCGGGTACCAAGAGACCCAGTACTTC. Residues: CSVSGTSGYQETQYF.

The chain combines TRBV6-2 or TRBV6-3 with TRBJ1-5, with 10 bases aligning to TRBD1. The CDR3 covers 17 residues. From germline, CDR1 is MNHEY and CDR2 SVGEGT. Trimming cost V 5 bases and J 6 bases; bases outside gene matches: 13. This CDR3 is CASSNRDRGSWGQPQHF. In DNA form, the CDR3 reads TGTGCCAGCAGTAACCGGGACAGGGGATCCTGGGGTCAGCCCCAGCATTTT.

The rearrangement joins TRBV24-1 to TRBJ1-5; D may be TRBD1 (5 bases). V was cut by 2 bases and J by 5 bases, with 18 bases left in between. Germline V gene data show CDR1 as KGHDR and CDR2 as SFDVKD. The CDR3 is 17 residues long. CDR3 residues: CATSDSTGRGVHQPQHF. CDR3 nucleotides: TGTGCCACCAGTGATTCCACAGGCCGTGGAGTGCATCAGCCCCAGCATTTT.

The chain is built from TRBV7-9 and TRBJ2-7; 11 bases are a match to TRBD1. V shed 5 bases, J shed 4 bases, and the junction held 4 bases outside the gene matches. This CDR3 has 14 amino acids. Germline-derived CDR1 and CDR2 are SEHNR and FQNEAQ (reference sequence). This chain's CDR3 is CASSQGTGGYEQYF. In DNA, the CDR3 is TGTGCCAGCAGCCAAGGGACAGGGGGATACGAGCAGTACTTC.

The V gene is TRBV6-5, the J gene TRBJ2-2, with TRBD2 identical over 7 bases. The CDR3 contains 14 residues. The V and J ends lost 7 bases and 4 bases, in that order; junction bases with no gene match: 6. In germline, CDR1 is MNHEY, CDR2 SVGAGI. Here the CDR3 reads CASMGRTSTGELFF. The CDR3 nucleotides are TGTGCCAGCATGGGGAGGACTAGCACCGGGGAGCTGTTTTTT.

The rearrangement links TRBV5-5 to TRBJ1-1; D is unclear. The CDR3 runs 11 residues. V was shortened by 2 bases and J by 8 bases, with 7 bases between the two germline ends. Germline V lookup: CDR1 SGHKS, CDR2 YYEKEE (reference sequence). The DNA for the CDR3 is TGTGCCAGCAGCTTAGGACTGGAAGCTTTCTTT. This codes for CASSLGLEAFF.

CDR3 in amino acids: CASSLVRDPYEQYF. The CDR3 DNA sequence: TGTGCCAGCAGTTTGGTCAGGGATCCCTACGAGCAGTACTTC. The gene calls are TRBV27 and TRBJ2-7; D may be TRBD1 (5 bases). Trimming took 3 bases from V and 2 from J, leaving 11 bases between them. Germline V gene sequence: CDR1 MNHEY, CDR2 SMNVEV (reference sequence). There are 14 residues in the CDR3.

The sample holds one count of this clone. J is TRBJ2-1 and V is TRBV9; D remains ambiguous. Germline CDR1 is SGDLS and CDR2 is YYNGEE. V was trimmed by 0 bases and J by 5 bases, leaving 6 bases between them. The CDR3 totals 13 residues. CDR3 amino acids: CASSVGVNNEQFF. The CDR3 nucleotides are TGTGCCAGCAGCGTAGGTGTAAACAATGAGCAGTTCTTC.

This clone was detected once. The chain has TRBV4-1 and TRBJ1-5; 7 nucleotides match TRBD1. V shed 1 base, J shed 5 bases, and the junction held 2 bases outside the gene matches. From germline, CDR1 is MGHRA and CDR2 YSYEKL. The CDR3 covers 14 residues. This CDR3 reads CASSQGGGYQPQHF. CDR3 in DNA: TGCGCCAGCAGCCAAGGAGGGGGCTATCAGCCCCAGCATTTT.

In DNA, the CDR3 is TGCGCCAGCAGCCTCACTGCCGGACAGGGTTCCATATATTTT. Protein sequence: CASSLTAGQGSIYF. The rearrangement uses TRBV5-1 and TRBJ1-3, with TRBD1 matching 8 bases. V trimming: 4 bases; J trimming: 11 bases; junction bases outside the gene matches: 11. CDR3 length: 14 amino acids. Germline values: CDR1 SGHRS, CDR2 YFSETQ.

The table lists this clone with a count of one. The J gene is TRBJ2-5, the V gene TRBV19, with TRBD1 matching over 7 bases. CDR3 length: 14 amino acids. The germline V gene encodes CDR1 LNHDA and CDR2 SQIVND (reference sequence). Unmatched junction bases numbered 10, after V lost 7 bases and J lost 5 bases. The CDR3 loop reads CASTLEGAGETQYF. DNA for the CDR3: TGTGCCAGTACCCTAGAGGGGGCCGGTGAGACCCAGTACTTC.

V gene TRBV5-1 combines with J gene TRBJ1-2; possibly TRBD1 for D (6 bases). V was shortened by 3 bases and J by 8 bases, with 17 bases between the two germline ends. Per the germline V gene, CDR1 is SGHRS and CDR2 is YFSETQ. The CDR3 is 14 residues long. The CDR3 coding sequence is TGCGCCAGCAGCTCGGGACAAGGATTTGAAGGCTACACCTTC. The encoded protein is CASSSGQGFEGYTF. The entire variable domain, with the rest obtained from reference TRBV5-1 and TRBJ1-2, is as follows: KAGVTQTPRYLIKTRGQQVTLSCSPISGHRSVSWYQQTPGQGLQFLFEYFSETQRNKGNFPGRFSGRQFSNSRSEMNVSTLELGDSALYLCASSSGQGFEGYTFGSGTRLTVV.

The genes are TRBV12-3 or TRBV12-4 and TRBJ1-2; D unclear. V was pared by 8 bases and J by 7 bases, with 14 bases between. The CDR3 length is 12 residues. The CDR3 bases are TGTGCCAGCGGCCCGGAGCAAGGTGGCTACACCTTC. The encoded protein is CASGPEQGGYTF.

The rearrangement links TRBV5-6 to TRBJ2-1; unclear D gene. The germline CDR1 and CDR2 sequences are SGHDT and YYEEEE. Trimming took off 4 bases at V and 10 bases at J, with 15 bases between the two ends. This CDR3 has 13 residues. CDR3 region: CASSRPGSGEQFF. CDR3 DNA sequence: TGTGCCAGCAGCCGCCCCGGTTCCGGGGAGCAGTTCTTC.